This T cell receptor (beta chain) is drawn from a study of T cell responses to AZD1222 COVID-19 vaccine. This clone was recorded only once. Its cognate antigen is unknown. Study-level results: Regions 160-218 and 743-854 dominated among vaccine-associated CD4 TCRs spanning spike.

Germline lookup yields CDR1 MNHNY and CDR2 SVGAGI (reference sequence). The V and J ends lost 5 bases and 7 bases respectively, with 9 bases between them. The CDR3 is 12 amino acids. Sequenced by immunoSEQ multiplex PCR; TCRdb stores in-frame clones only, minus some. The sample carries over 150,000 clones, under 95% recorded once. Pooling of second doses given at about 4 or about 12 weeks was done. The material was peripheral blood, obtained 28 days after the second AZD1222 dose. The TCR comes from an adult who received the AZD1222 COVID-19 vaccine. V gene TRBV6-6 combines with J gene TRBJ2-1; D is ambiguous. The CDR3, as DNA: TGTGCCAGCAGTCCATCGAGGAATGAGCAGTTCTTC. Translated, it gives CASSPSRNEQFF.